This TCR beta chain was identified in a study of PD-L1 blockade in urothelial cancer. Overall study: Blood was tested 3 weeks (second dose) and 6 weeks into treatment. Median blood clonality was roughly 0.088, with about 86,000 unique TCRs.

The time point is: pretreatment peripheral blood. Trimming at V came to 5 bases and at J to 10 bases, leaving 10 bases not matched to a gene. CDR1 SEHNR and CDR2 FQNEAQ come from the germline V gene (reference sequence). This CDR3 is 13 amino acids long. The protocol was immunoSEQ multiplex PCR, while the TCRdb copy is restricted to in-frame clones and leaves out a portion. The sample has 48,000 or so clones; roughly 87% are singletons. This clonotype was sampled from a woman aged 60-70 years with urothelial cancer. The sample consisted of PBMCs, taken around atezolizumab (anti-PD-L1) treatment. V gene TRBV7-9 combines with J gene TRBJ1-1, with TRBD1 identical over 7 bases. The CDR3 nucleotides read TGTGCCAGCAGCGCCAGTCACAGGGGTGGAGCTTTCTTT. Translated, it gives CASSASHRGGAFF. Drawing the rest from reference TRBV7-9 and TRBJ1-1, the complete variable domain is DTGVSQNPRHKITKRGQNVTFRCDPISEHNRLYWYRQTLGQGPEFLTYFQNEAQLEKSRLLSDRFSAERPKGSFSTLEIQRTEQGDSAMYLCASSASHRGGAFFGQGTRLTVV.